Listed below are T cell receptor beta chains from one sample, sequenced in a study of cytomegalovirus exposure and HLA in healthy donors. Clones were sequenced by immunoSEQ multiplex PCR, and TCRdb holds only the in-frame ones, with some missing. The sample has over 85,000 clones; 93% are singletons. Sequences were obtained from PBMCs. These receptors all stem from a woman aged 25 to 39 in good health and CMV-seropositive. The CDR3 runs from the conserved cysteine through the conserved F or W. Each record gives: J gene, V gene, D gene, CDR3 DNA, CDR3 protein. The D gene is left open where the match is weak.

j_gene: TRBJ1-1; v_gene: TRBV29-1; d_gene: NA; CDR3nt: TGCAGCGCCGGGAAAGGGAACACTGAAGCTTTCTTT; CDR3aa: CSAGKGNTEAFF
j_gene: TRBJ2-3; v_gene: TRBV5-1; d_gene: TRBD2; CDR3nt: TGCGCCAGCAGAAAGATCCAGACTAGCGTAACAGATACGCAGTATTTT; CDR3aa: CASRKIQTSVTDTQYF
j_gene: TRBJ1-3; v_gene: TRBV21-1; d_gene: NA; CDR3nt: TGTGCCAGCAGCAAAGGGTCGCAGGGGAGCTCTGGAAACACCATATATTTT; CDR3aa: CASSKGSQGSSGNTIYF
j_gene: TRBJ2-7; v_gene: TRBV15; d_gene: TRBD2; CDR3nt: TGTGCCACCAGCTCTCGGCGCGGGGGCGAGCAGTACTTC; CDR3aa: CATSSRRGGEQYF
j_gene: TRBJ1-1; v_gene: TRBV30; d_gene: TRBD1; CDR3nt: TGTGCCTGGTCTCGACAGGGTAACACTGAAGCTTTCTTT; CDR3aa: CAWSRQGNTEAFF
j_gene: TRBJ2-1; v_gene: TRBV28; d_gene: TRBD1; CDR3nt: TGTGCCAGCAGTTTGTCCAGGGGGCATGGGGAGCAGTTCTTC; CDR3aa: CASSLSRGHGEQFF
j_gene: TRBJ1-2; v_gene: TRBV19; d_gene: NA; CDR3nt: TGTGCCAGTAGTATATATGACAGGAACTATGGCTACACCTTC; CDR3aa: CASSIYDRNYGYTF
j_gene: TRBJ2-7; v_gene: TRBV7-9; d_gene: NA; CDR3nt: TGTGCCAGCAGCCCCTGGGTGGGCCTATCCTACGAGCAGTACTTC; CDR3aa: CASSPWVGLSYEQYF
j_gene: TRBJ2-7; v_gene: TRBV5-6; d_gene: NA; CDR3nt: TGTGCCAGCAGCTTGTATTCCTACGAGCAGTACTTC; CDR3aa: CASSLYSYEQYF
j_gene: TRBJ2-1; v_gene: TRBV7-2; d_gene: TRBD2; CDR3nt: TGTGCCAGCAGCTTACTCGGACTAGGTGGTTCCGATGAGCAGTTCTTC; CDR3aa: CASSLLGLGGSDEQFF
j_gene: TRBJ1-5; v_gene: TRBV6-1; d_gene: NA; CDR3nt: TGTGCCAGCAGTGAGGACTCCAGGGGACGGAATCAGCCCCAGCATTTT; CDR3aa: CASSEDSRGRNQPQHF
j_gene: TRBJ2-7; v_gene: TRBV2; d_gene: TRBD1; CDR3nt: TGTGCCAGCAGTGACTCACCCTATCGAGGGGGCTTAAAGGTCCACGAGCAGTACTTC; CDR3aa: CASSDSPYRGGLKVHEQYF
j_gene: TRBJ2-1; v_gene: TRBV20-1; d_gene: TRBD1; CDR3nt: TGCAGTGCTCAGACAGGGGCAGAGCAGTTCTTC; CDR3aa: CSAQTGAEQFF
j_gene: TRBJ2-5; v_gene: TRBV6-1; d_gene: TRBD1; CDR3nt: TGTGCCAGCAGTACGACAGGGGGATGGCAAGAGACCCAGTACTTC; CDR3aa: CASSTTGGWQETQYF
j_gene: TRBJ1-1; v_gene: TRBV28; d_gene: NA; CDR3nt: TGTGCCAGCAGTTGGTCAGACACCAAAGCTTTCTTT; CDR3aa: CASSWSDTKAFF
j_gene: TRBJ2-4; v_gene: TRBV30; d_gene: TRBD1; CDR3nt: TGTGCCTGGGGAAAGGGGGCTAGCATTCAGTACTTC; CDR3aa: CAWGKGASIQYF
j_gene: TRBJ1-2; v_gene: TRBV6-1; d_gene: TRBD1; CDR3nt: TGTGCCAGCAGTGAATTTACAGGGGGCGACTATGGCTACACCTTC; CDR3aa: CASSEFTGGDYGYTF